A single sample gave rise to the 8 T cell receptor beta chains below, sequenced in a study of T cell repertoires in cytomegalovirus infection. No cognate antigen is known for these TCRs. One entry per CDR3 protein results from TCRdb running MiXCR on the reads. The repertoire holds about 270,000 distinct CDR3 sequences, roughly 21% seen once, with roughly a fifth in the top ten. The sample consisted of cultured PBMCs, taken from culture after CMV antigen stimulation. The source of these receptors is a human donor in good health (CMV status not recorded). Some clones in this sample may be carry-over from other donors' samples.

This sequence joins TRBV29-1 and TRBJ2-1, with D possibly TRBD2 on 5 matching bases. Per germline, CDR1 SQVTM and CDR2 ANQGSEA. The CDR3 spans 15 residues. Deletions cut 0 bases from V and 5 bases from J, with 14 bases between. For the CDR3, the DNA is TGCAGCGTTGAAGAAGGGAGCGGAGCCAACAATGAGCAGTTCTTC. Protein product: CSVEEGSGANNEQFF.

The chain links TRBV5-4 to TRBJ1-6, with D possibly being TRBD1 (6 bases). The V gene's germline CDR1 is SGHNT and CDR2 YYREEE (reference sequence). CDR3 size: 13 residues. V lost 4 bases, J lost 15 bases, and 17 bases lay in between. CDR3: CASSVLTGTHLHF. CDR3 nucleotide sequence: TGTGCCAGCAGCGTGCTGACAGGAACGCACCTCCACTTT.

Many counts were recorded for this clonotype. The chain recombines TRBV7-2 with TRBJ1-2; 8 nucleotides line up with TRBD1. Germline-derived CDR1 and CDR2 are SGHTA and FQGNSA. The trim removed 4 bases at V and 5 bases at J, leaving 6 bases unmatched. The CDR3 length is 14 residues. CDR3 nucleotide sequence: TGTGCCAGCAGCTCCGGACAGGGAAGTTATGGCTACACCTTC. Its protein is CASSSGQGSYGYTF.

The chain uses TRBV30 and TRBJ1-4; D call uncertain. Germline CDR1 and CDR2: GTSNPN and SVGIG (reference sequence). V was pared by 0 bases and J by 7 bases, with 15 bases between. This CDR3 region has 15 residues. Here the CDR3 DNA reads TGTGCCTGGAGTGTAGCCCTTTCGAGAGGTGAAAAACTGTTTTTT. Encoded protein: CAWSVALSRGEKLFF.

The V and J genes are TRBV11-1 and TRBJ2-1, with 8 positions matching TRBD1. The germline gives CDR1 SGHAT, CDR2 FQDESV (reference sequence). V dropped 5 bases and J dropped 5; count of bases not matched to a gene: 8. There are 15 residues in the CDR3. CDR3 coding DNA: TGTGCCAGCAGCCCCCGGGACAGGAGCGACAATGAGCAGTTCTTC. It translates to CASSPRDRSDNEQFF.

This clonotype was counted ten times or more. This sequence joins TRBV6-5 and TRBJ1-1; no firm D call. Trimming removed 8 bases from V and 0 bases from J, with 22 bases in between. In germline, CDR1 is MNHEY, CDR2 SVGAGI. This CDR3 spans 17 amino acids. This CDR3 reads CASFLGVGVGMNTEAFF. The CDR3 nucleotides read TGTGCCAGCTTTCTCGGGGTTGGGGTAGGAATGAACACTGAAGCTTTCTTT.

This clonotype was seen ten or more times. The chain joins TRBV7-2 to TRBJ2-1; D is perhaps TRBD1 (5 bases). V was shortened by 8 bases and J by 4 bases, with 18 bases between the two germline ends. This CDR3 region has 15 residues. From germline, CDR1 is SGHTA and CDR2 FQGNSA. In DNA form, the CDR3 reads TGTGCCAGCCGCCCAGGGTCGGCTTTGTACAATGAGCAGTTCTTC. Amino acid sequence: CASRPGSALYNEQFF. The complete variable domain, with remaining parts taken from reference TRBV7-2 and TRBJ2-1, reads GAGVSQSPSNKVTEKGKDVELRCDPISGHTALYWYRQSLGQGLEFLIYFQGNSAPDKSGLPSDRFSAERTGGSVSTLTIQRTQQEDSAVYLCASRPGSALYNEQFFGPGTRLTVL.

The CDR3 region is CASRFWGEGQPQHF. The CDR3 DNA follows: TGTGCCAGCAGGTTTTGGGGGGAAGGTCAGCCCCAGCATTTT. The gene calls are TRBV12-3 or TRBV12-4 and TRBJ1-5; a weak D match, TRBD1 (5 bases). Trimming took 6 bases from V and 6 from J, leaving 15 bases between them. The CDR3 is 14 amino acids.